These T cell receptor beta chains were read from a single sample in a study of cytomegalovirus exposure and HLA in healthy donors. Clones were read by immunoSEQ multiplex PCR, and TCRdb kept only the in-frame ones, dropping some. The sample table sets out some 62,000 clones. The sample comprised PBMCs. The receptors derive from a young man in good health and CMV-seropositive. CDR3s include the opening cysteine and the closing phenylalanine or tryptophan. The D gene is left open where the match is weak.

j_call | cdr3_length | d_call | v_call | cdr3_nt | cdr3_aa
TRBJ2-7 | 14 | . | TRBV1 | TGCACCAGCGTAACCGGGACTAGCGGCGACGAGCAGTACTTC | CTSVTGTSGDEQYF
TRBJ2-3 | 17 | . | TRBV9 | TGTGCCAGCAGCGTAAGCCCTTGGGGGACTAGCACAGATACGCAGTATTTT | CASSVSPWGTSTDTQYF
TRBJ1-1 | 15 | . | TRBV9 | TGTGCCAGCAGCGTAGACGACAGATTGGGCACTGAAGCTTTCTTT | CASSVDDRLGTEAFF
TRBJ1-1 | 16 | TRBD1 | TRBV6-4 | TGTGCCAGCAGCCCAGGACAGGGCAGGATGAACACTGAAGCTTTCTTT | CASSPGQGRMNTEAFF
TRBJ2-7 | 16 | TRBD1 | TRBV4-2 | TGTGCCAGCAGCAAAACAGGGGGCGAAACGACCTACGAGCAGTACTTC | CASSKTGGETTYEQYF
TRBJ2-7 | 15 | TRBD2 | TRBV6-5 | TGTGCCAGCAGGAAGGGACTAGCGGGGCGTAACGAGCAGTACTTC | CASRKGLAGRNEQYF
TRBJ1-2 | 15 | . | TRBV4-2 | TGTGCCAGCAGCCAAGATCTTGGCGGATTCTATGGCTACACCTTC | CASSQDLGGFYGYTF
TRBJ2-5 | 15 | . | TRBV7-6 | TGTGCCAGCAGCTTAGAGGCGGGTACCCAAGAGACCCAGTACTTC | CASSLEAGTQETQYF
TRBJ2-5 | 15 | . | TRBV9 | TGTGCCAGCAGCGTTCACCAGGGGAACCAAGAGACCCAGTACTTC | CASSVHQGNQETQYF
TRBJ2-5 | 16 | . | TRBV6-5 | TGTGCCAGCAGTTACGTCTCCCGGGGATTCCAAGAGACCCAGTACTTC | CASSYVSRGFQETQYF
TRBJ2-7 | 14 | . | TRBV18 | TGTGCCAGCTCACCACCGGTTCCAGGGAACGAGCAGTACTTC | CASSPPVPGNEQYF
TRBJ1-1 | 18 | . | TRBV14 | TGTGCCAGCAGCCAAGATGTGTGGAGGGAGCCTCCGGGAACTGAAGCTTTCTTT | CASSQDVWREPPGTEAFF
TRBJ2-3 | 16 | . | TRBV30 | TGTGCCTGGAGCGCTACTACTAGGTCTAGCACAGATACGCAGTATTTT | CAWSATTRSSTDTQYF
TRBJ2-1 | 14 | . | TRBV4-2 | TGTGCCAGCAGCCAAGCTCTACTGGTCAATGAGCAGTTCTTC | CASSQALLVNEQFF
TRBJ2-1 | 15 | . | TRBV5-1 | TGCGCCAGCAGCTTCGAGGGGACAAATGCTAATGAGCAGTTCTTC | CASSFEGTNANEQFF
TRBJ2-7 | 13 | TRBD1 | TRBV7-7 | TGTGCTAGCAGCCACGGGACAGGGGACGAGCAGTACTTC | CASSHGTGDEQYF
TRBJ1-5 | 18 | TRBD1 | TRBV15 | TGTGCCACCAGCAGAGATGGGGGACAGCTATATAGCAATCAGCCCCAGCATTTT | CATSRDGGQLYSNQPQHF
TRBJ2-2 | 12 | . | TRBV30 | TGTGCCTGGGGAAAGGGGGCCGGGGAGCTGTTTTTT | CAWGKGAGELFF
TRBJ2-7 | 14 | TRBD1 | TRBV7-9 | TGTGCCAGCAGCCCACCGGGACAGATATACGAGCAGTACTTC | CASSPPGQIYEQYF
TRBJ1-3 | 16 | TRBD1 | TRBV7-8 | TGTGCCAGCAGCTTGGGTCGAACAGGGGCAGGAAACACCATATATTTT | CASSLGRTGAGNTIYF
TRBJ2-2 | 16 | . | TRBV11-3 | TGTGCCAGCAGCTTAGGACTACAGGGGAACACCGGGGAGCTGTTTTTT | CASSLGLQGNTGELFF
TRBJ1-4 | 17 | TRBD1 | TRBV5-8 | TGTGCCAGCAGCCCTTACGAAATGACAGGGGGAAGGGAAAAACTGTTTTTT | CASSPYEMTGGREKLFF
TRBJ1-3 | 14 | . | TRBV13 | TGTGCCAGCAGCTCACAGGGTTCTGGAAACACCATATATTTT | CASSSQGSGNTIYF
TRBJ1-1 | 15 | TRBD1 | TRBV6-5 | TGTGCCAGCAGCAGCCGGGACAGAGGTGCCACTGAAGCTTTCTTT | CASSSRDRGATEAFF
TRBJ1-6 | 14 | TRBD1 | TRBV7-8 | TGTGCCAGCAGGCCCGGGACAGGGAATTCACCCCTCCACTTT | CASRPGTGNSPLHF
TRBJ2-7 | 15 | . | TRBV5-6 | TGTGCCAGCAGCTTGGCTCCAGGGGGGAGTTACGAGCAGTACTTC | CASSLAPGGSYEQYF
TRBJ2-7 | 14 | TRBD1 | TRBV5-6 | TGTGCCAGCAGCAACGGACAGGCCGCCTACGAGCAGTACTTC | CASSNGQAAYEQYF
TRBJ2-1 | 14 | . | TRBV6-5 | TGTGCCAGCAAAAACACAGGGTACGACAATGAGCAGTTCTTC | CASKNTGYDNEQFF
TRBJ2-3 | 18 | . | TRBV27 | TGTGCCAGCAGTTCATACCCCCTTGCGACCCAAGCGACAGATACGCAGTATTTT | CASSSYPLATQATDTQYF
TRBJ1-2 | 15 | TRBD1 | TRBV13 | TGTGCCAGCAGCACTTGGGACAGGGGTGTTGACGGCTACACCTTC | CASSTWDRGVDGYTF
TRBJ2-7 | 16 | . | TRBV5-4 | TGTGCCAGCAGTATACCAAAGGGACAATTAGCCTACGAGCAGTACTTC | CASSIPKGQLAYEQYF
TRBJ2-3 | 15 | . | TRBV9 | TGTGCCAGCAGCGTAGGCCCTTTCGGGGCAGATACGCAGTATTTT | CASSVGPFGADTQYF
TRBJ2-3 | 16 | TRBD2 | TRBV30 | TGTGCCTGGGGACGGGTGCTAGCGGGGGGTGGGGATAAGCAGTATTTT | CAWGRVLAGGGDKQYF
TRBJ2-7 | 14 | TRBD2 | TRBV9 | TGTGCCAGCAGCCCTCTAGCGGGGGCCTACGAGCAGTACTTC | CASSPLAGAYEQYF
TRBJ1-2 | 15 | . | TRBV19 | TGTGCCAGTAGTATGGTCGCAGGGTGGCAATATGGCTACACCTTC | CASSMVAGWQYGYTF
TRBJ2-5 | 15 | . | TRBV12-5 | TGTGCTAGTGGTTTCTACAGGGCCTTACAAGAGACCCAGTACTTC | CASGFYRALQETQYF
TRBJ2-1 | 15 | TRBD2 | TRBV6-5 | TGTGCCAGCAGTTACACTAGCGGGAGTCCCTATGAGCAGTTCTTC | CASSYTSGSPYEQFF
TRBJ1-4 | 12 | . | TRBV7-6 | TGTGCCAGCAGCTTACGCGATGAAAAACTGTTTTTT | CASSLRDEKLFF
TRBJ2-1 | 15 | . | TRBV6-4 | TGTGCCAGCAGTGGTGAAGGGGGATACTACAATGAGCAGTTCTTC | CASSGEGGYYNEQFF
TRBJ1-1 | 14 | . | TRBV6-6 | TGTGCCAGCAACCCAGCAGGTACGAACACTGAAGCTTTCTTT | CASNPAGTNTEAFF